The 7 T cell receptor beta chains below come from one sample, sequenced in a study of shared clonotypes between healthy human individuals. Measured with immunoSEQ multiplex PCR; TCRdb has only the in-frame clones, and not every one. The sample consists of around 1,100,000 clones, around 77% of them appearing once. The specimen was memory CD4+ T cells from PBMCs. Specified subset: CD45RA-negative fraction. These receptors were obtained from a man younger than 35 in good health. Some clones in this sample may be carry-over from other donors' samples.

The rearrangement uses TRBV2 and TRBJ1-2; possible D gene TRBD1, 6 bases. Looked up from germline, CDR1 is SNHLY and CDR2 is FYNNEI. The CDR3 loop spans 13 amino acids. V shed 5 bases and J shed 2 bases, with 9 bases lying between them. The CDR3 sequence is CASSSDRNYGYTF. CDR3 in DNA: TGTGCCAGCAGTTCCGACAGGAACTATGGCTACACCTTC.

This clone came up a few times. A read error may be the cause here, since a much bigger clone is one base away. The same CDR3 also results from other DNA sequences found in this sample. The chain recombines TRBV7-9 with TRBJ1-1, with D uncertain. The V end was cut by 1 base, the J end by 4 bases, with 7 bases between. Germline CDR1 is SEHNR and CDR2 is FQNEAQ (reference sequence). CDR3 length equals 13 residues. The CDR3 nucleotides are TGTGCCAGCAGCTTAGAGGTGGGCACTGAAGCTTTCTTT. Amino acids: CASSLEVGTEAFF.

This chain connects TRBV6-1 to TRBJ2-7; maybe TRBD2 (6 bases). V lost 1 base and J 0 bases, leaving 10 bases between the germline ends. The CDR3 has 15 amino acids. Germline assignment: CDR1 MNHNS and CDR2 SASEGT. The CDR3 DNA reads TGTGCCAGCAGTGAAGTAGCGGAAAGCTCCTACGAGCAGTACTTC. Its protein product is CASSEVAESSYEQYF.

V gene TRBV5-1 combines with J gene TRBJ2-1; D not certain. The germline V and J ends were trimmed by 4 bases and 8 bases, with 19 bases remaining between them. Germline V gives CDR1 SGHRS, CDR2 YFSETQ. The CDR3 is 15 amino acids. The CDR3 loop is CASSANMAQQHEQFF. The CDR3 DNA is TGCGCCAGCAGCGCCAACATGGCACAACAACATGAGCAGTTCTTC.

The V gene is TRBV11-2, the J gene TRBJ2-3; no firm D call. CDR1 and CDR2 from the germline V gene are SGHAT and FQNNGV. V lost 5 bases and J lost 5, with 11 bases in between. The length of the CDR3 is 13 residues. CDR3 residues: CASSPGPGDTQYF. The CDR3 DNA follows: TGTGCCAGCAGCCCCGGGCCCGGAGATACGCAGTATTTT.

The J gene is TRBJ1-2, the V gene TRBV6-1; D unclear. Germline V gene data show CDR1 as MNHNS and CDR2 as SASEGT. V lost 3 bases and J lost 4, with 6 bases in between. The CDR3 has 12 amino acids. In nucleotides, the CDR3 is TGTGCCAGCAGTGAGGTCGTCTATGGCTACACCTTC. It translates to CASSEVVYGYTF.

The V gene is TRBV5-1, the J gene TRBJ2-7; 8 nucleotides line up with TRBD2. V shed 4 bases and J 6 bases; nucleotides not matched to a gene: 15. The CDR3 consists of 16 residues. Germline V CDR1 and CDR2: SGHRS, YFSETQ. CDR3 loop: CASSPRGLAGSLEQYF. DNA of the CDR3: TGCGCCAGCAGCCCGCGGGGCCTAGCGGGTTCTCTCGAGCAGTACTTC.